The 11 T cell receptor beta chains in this list originate from one sample, sequenced in a study of regulatory T cells in long-lasting Graves disease. Time point denoted: newly diagnosed GD, antithyroid drugs for less than 3 months. The TCR library used RNA extracted from PBMCs. iRepertoire HTBI primers and Arm-PCR of CDR3 regions built TCR beta libraries. MiXCR, run by TCRdb on the multiplex PCR reads, gives a single entry per CDR3 protein. The profile shows roughly 410,000 distinct CDR3 sequences, around 16% of them singletons. The same specimen was also included in a second study, on T cells in Graves' hyperthyroidism and ophthalmopathy.

This specimen was peripheral blood mononuclear cells (PBMCs), taken at new diagnosis, from a patient treated with antithyroid drugs. These receptors originate from a middle-aged woman with Graves disease.

Ten or more counts support this clonotype. DNA for the CDR3: TGTGCCAGCAGCCAAGGGATAGCGCGCTCCTACAATGAGCAGTTCTTC. Translating it yields CASSQGIARSYNEQFF. The V call is TRBV3-1, the J call TRBJ2-1; a possible D gene is TRBD2 (5 bases). CDR3 length: 16 amino acids. Trimming cost V 1 base and J 0 bases, with 10 bases left between them. Germline V CDR1 and CDR2: LGHDT, YNNKEL (reference sequence).

This clonotype has ten or more counts. The V call is TRBV5-1, the J call TRBJ2-7; D is possibly TRBD1 (5 bases). The CDR3 loop spans 15 amino acids. CDR1 is SGHRS and CDR2 is YFSETQ in the germline V gene. V lost 5 bases to trimming and J lost 5 bases, with 20 bases between them. The CDR3 reads CASSPSIQGPDEQYF. Written as DNA, the CDR3 is TGCGCCAGCAGTCCTTCGATCCAGGGTCCGGACGAGCAGTACTTC.

This clonotype turned up a few times. It may be a read error: a sequence one base away is much more abundant. V gene TRBV12-3 or TRBV12-4 combines with J gene TRBJ1-2; the D gene is possibly TRBD1 (5 bases). V was shortened by 8 bases and J by 4 bases, with 14 bases between the two germline ends. CDR3 length equals 13 residues. CDR3 loop: CASGPGGSYGYTF. CDR3 sequence (DNA): TGTGCCAGCGGGCCCGGGGGTAGCTATGGCTACACCTTC.

This CDR3 is CASSWPGLPYNEQFF. The CDR3 DNA reads as TGTGCCAGCAGTTGGCCGGGACTGCCCTACAATGAGCAGTTCTTC. J is TRBJ2-1 and V is TRBV6-5, with a weak D call TRBD2 (6 bases). Per the germline V gene, CDR1 is MNHEY and CDR2 is SVGAGI. The V and J ends lost 4 bases and 2 bases respectively, with 12 bases between them. The CDR3 is 15 amino acids.

The sample holds a few counts of this clonotype. The rearrangement links TRBV5-1 to TRBJ2-5; D is possibly TRBD1 or TRBD2 (6 bases each). CDR3 length: 14 residues. Trimming took off 6 bases at V and 5 bases at J, with 17 bases between the two ends. Per the germline V gene, CDR1 is SGHRS and CDR2 is YFSETQ. CDR3 in DNA: TGCGCCAGCACCCCCATGGGGGGCGCTGAGACCCAGTACTTC. Translated: CASTPMGGAETQYF.

There are a few counts of this clonotype. V and J are TRBV6-2 or TRBV6-3 and TRBJ2-1; perhaps D is TRBD1 or TRBD2 (6 bases each). Germline V CDR1 and CDR2: MNHEY, SVGEGT. V gave up 3 bases and J gave up 7 bases, with 22 bases separating them. The CDR3 consists of 17 residues. CDR3 loop: CASSYLWDKGLGNEQFF. In DNA, the CDR3 is TGTGCCAGCAGTTATCTTTGGGACAAGGGACTTGGGAATGAGCAGTTCTTC.

This clonotype was recorded many times. The chain joins TRBV27 to TRBJ2-6; D possibly matches TRBD1 or TRBD2 (7 bases each). The length of the CDR3 is 18 residues. CDR1 is MNHEY, CDR2 SMNVEV, per germline (reference sequence). V lost 5 bases to trimming and J lost 0 bases, with 17 bases between them. CDR3 nucleotide sequence: TGTGCCAGCAGTCCCTGGACCAGGGGGGGCTCTGGGGCCAACGTCCTGACTTTC. Translated, it gives CASSPWTRGGSGANVLTF. Full variable domain (outside the CDR3, taken from reference TRBV27 and TRBJ2-6): EAQVTQNPRYLITVTGKKLTVTCSQNMNHEYMSWYRQDPGLGLRQIYYSMNVEVTDKGDVPEGYKVSRKEKRNFPLILESPSPNQTSLYFCASSPWTRGGSGANVLTFGAGSRLTVL.

This clonotype showed up just a few times. V is TRBV4-2 and J is TRBJ2-2; 8 nucleotides line up with TRBD2. There are 17 residues in the CDR3. The germline V gene has CDR1 LGHNA and CDR2 YNFKEQ. The trim removed 0 bases at V and 1 base at J, leaving 4 bases unmatched. CDR3 DNA: TGTGCCAGCAGCCAAGATGCGCTAGCGGGGAACACCGGGGAGCTGTTTTTT. Translated, it gives CASSQDALAGNTGELFF.

This clonotype was seen at least ten times. The chain recombines TRBV9 with TRBJ2-2, with D unclear. Per germline, CDR1 SGDLS and CDR2 YYNGEE. The CDR3 is 15 residues long. V lost 0 bases and J lost 4, with 10 bases in between. CDR3 loop: CASSVDATFTGELFF. The CDR3, as DNA: TGTGCCAGCAGCGTAGATGCCACATTCACCGGGGAGCTGTTTTTT. Drawing the rest from reference TRBV9 and TRBJ2-2, the complete variable domain is DSGVTQTPKHLITATGQRVTLRCSPRSGDLSVYWYQQSLDQGLQFLIQYYNGEERAKGNILERFSAQQFPDLHSELNLSSLELGDSALYFCASSVDATFTGELFFGEGSRLTVL.

This clonotype showed up just a few times. V and J are TRBV5-1 and TRBJ2-5, with 12 bases that match TRBD1. CDR1 and CDR2 from the germline V gene are SGHRS and YFSETQ. This CDR3 is 15 amino acids long. After removal of 5 bases from V and 5 bases from J, the junction contained 7 bases not matched to a gene. CDR3 loop: CASRQGQGARETQYF. In DNA, the CDR3 is TGCGCCAGCAGACAGGGACAGGGGGCGCGGGAGACCCAGTACTTC.

The chain combines TRBV28 with TRBJ2-2, with TRBD2 matching 7 bases. CDR1 MDHEN and CDR2 SYDVKM come from the germline V gene. This CDR3 comprises 13 residues. The J segment lost 4 bases and the V segment lost 8 bases, leaving 4 bases of the junction unmatched. CDR3 nucleotide sequence: TGTGCCAGCGGGGGGGGAGTCACCGGGGAGCTGTTTTTT. This translates into CASGGGVTGELFF.